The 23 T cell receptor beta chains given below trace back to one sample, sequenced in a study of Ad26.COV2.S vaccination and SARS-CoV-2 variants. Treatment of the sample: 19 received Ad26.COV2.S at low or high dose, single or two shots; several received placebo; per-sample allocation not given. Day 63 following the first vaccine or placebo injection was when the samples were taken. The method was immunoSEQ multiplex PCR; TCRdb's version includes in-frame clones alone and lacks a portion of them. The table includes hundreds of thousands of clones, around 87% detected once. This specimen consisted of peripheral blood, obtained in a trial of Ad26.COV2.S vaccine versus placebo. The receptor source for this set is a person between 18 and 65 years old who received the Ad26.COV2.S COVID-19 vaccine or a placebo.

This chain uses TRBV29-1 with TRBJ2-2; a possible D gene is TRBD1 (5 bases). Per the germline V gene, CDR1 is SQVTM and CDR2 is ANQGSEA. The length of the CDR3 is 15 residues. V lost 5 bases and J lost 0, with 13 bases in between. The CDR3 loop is CSVLTGSSNTGELFF. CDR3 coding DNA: TGCAGCGTTTTAACAGGCTCATCGAACACCGGGGAGCTGTTTTTT.

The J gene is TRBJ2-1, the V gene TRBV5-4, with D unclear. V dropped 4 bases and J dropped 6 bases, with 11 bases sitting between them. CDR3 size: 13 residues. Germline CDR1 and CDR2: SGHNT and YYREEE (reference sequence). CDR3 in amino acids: CASSPRAFNEQFF. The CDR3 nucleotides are TGTGCCAGCAGCCCCCGGGCCTTCAATGAGCAGTTCTTC.

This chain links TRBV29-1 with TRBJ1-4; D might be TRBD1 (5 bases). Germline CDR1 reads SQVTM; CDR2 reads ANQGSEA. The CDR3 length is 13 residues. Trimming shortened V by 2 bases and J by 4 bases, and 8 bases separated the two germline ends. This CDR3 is CSVEMGGNEKLFF. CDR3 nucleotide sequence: TGCAGCGTTGAAATGGGGGGTAATGAAAAACTGTTTTTT.

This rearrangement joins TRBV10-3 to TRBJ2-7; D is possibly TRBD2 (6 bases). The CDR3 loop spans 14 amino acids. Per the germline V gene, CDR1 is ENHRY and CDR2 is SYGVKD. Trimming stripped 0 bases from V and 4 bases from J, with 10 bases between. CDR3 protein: CAISESGGFYEQYF. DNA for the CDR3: TGTGCCATCAGTGAGTCCGGGGGATTTTACGAGCAGTACTTC.

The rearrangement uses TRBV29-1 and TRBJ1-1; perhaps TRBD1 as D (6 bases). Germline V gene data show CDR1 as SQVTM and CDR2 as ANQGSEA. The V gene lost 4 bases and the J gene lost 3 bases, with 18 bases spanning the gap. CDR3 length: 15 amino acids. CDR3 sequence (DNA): TGCAGCGTTGCTCTATCAGGGGCTGGCGACACTGAAGCTTTCTTT. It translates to CSVALSGAGDTEAFF.

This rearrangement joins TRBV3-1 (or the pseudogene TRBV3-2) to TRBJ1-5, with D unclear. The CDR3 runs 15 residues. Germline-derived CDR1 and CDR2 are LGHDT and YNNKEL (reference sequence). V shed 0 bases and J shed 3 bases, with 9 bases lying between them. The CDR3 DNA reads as TGTGCCAGCAGCCAAGATCTTTTGTCCAATCAGCCCCAGCATTTT. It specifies CASSQDLLSNQPQHF.

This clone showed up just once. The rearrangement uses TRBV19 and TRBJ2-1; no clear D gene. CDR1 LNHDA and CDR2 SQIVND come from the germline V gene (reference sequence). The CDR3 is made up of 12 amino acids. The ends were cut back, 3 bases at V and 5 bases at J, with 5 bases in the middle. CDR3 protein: CASSIVNNEQFF. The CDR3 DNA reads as TGTGCCAGTAGTATCGTGAACAATGAGCAGTTCTTC.

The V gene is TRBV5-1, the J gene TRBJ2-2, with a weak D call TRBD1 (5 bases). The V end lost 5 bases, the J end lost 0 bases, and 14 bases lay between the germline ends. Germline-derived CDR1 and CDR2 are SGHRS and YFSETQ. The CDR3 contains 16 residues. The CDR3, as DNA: TGCGCCAGCAGTCTTAACAGGAGTCCGAACACCGGGGAGCTGTTTTTT. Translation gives CASSLNRSPNTGELFF.

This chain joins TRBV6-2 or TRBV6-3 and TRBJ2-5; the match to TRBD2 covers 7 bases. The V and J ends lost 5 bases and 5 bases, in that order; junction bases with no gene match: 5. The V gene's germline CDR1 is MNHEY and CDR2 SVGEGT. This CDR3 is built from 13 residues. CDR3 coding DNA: TGTGCCAGCAGTCCAGCGGGGTGGGAGACCCAGTACTTC. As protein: CASSPAGWETQYF.

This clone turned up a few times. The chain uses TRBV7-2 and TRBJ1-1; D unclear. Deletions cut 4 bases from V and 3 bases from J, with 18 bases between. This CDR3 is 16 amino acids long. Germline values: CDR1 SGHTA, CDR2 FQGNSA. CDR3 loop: CASSSPRPTRDTEAFF. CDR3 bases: TGTGCCAGCAGCTCCCCTCGACCCACGAGGGACACTGAAGCTTTCTTT.

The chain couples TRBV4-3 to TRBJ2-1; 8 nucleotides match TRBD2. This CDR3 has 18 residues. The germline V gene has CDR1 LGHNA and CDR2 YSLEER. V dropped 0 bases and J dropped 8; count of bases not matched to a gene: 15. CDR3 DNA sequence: TGCGCCAGCAGCCAAGACCCCCACCTAGCGGTCGGGGGGGATGAGCAGTTCTTC. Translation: CASSQDPHLAVGGDEQFF.

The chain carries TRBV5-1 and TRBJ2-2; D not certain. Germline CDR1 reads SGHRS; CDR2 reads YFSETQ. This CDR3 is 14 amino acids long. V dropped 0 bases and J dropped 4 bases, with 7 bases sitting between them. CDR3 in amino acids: CASSLGQATGELFF. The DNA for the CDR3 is TGCGCCAGCAGCTTGGGCCAGGCCACCGGGGAGCTGTTTTTT. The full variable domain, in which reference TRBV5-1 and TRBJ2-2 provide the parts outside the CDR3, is KAGVTQTPRYLIKTRGQQVTLSCSPISGHRSVSWYQQTPGQGLQFLFEYFSETQRNKGNFPGRFSGRQFSNSRSEMNVSTLELGDSALYLCASSLGQATGELFFGEGSRLTVL.

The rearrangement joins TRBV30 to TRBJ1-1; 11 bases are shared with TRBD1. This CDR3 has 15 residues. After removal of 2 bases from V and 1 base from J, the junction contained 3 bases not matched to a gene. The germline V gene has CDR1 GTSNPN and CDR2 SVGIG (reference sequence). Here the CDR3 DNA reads TGTGCCTGGAGTAGGGGACAGGGGGAGAACACTGAAGCTTTCTTT. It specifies CAWSRGQGENTEAFF.

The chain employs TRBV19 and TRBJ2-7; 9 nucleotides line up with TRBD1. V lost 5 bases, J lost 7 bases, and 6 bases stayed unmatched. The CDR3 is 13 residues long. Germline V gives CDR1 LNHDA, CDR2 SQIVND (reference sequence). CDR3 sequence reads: CASSSDRGWEQYF. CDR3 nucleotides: TGTGCCAGTAGTTCGGACAGGGGATGGGAGCAGTACTTC.

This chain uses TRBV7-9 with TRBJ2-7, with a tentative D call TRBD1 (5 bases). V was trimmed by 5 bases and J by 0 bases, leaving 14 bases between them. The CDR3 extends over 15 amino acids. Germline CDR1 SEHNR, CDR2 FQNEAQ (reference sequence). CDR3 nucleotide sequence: TGTGCCAGCAGCGAGACAGAGCTCAGCTCCTACGAGCAGTACTTC. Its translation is CASSETELSSYEQYF.

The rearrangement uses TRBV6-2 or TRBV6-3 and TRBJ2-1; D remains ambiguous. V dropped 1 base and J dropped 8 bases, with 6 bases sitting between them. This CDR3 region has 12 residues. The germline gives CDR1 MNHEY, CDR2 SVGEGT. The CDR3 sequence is CASSYFRDEQFF. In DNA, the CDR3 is TGTGCCAGCAGTTACTTCCGGGATGAGCAGTTCTTC.

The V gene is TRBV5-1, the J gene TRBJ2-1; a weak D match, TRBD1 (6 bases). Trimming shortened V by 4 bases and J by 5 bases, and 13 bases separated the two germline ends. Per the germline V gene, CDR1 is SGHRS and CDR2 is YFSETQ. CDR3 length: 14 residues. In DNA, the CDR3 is TGCGCCAGCAGCCCAGGACAGCACAACAATGAGCAGTTCTTC. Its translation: CASSPGQHNNEQFF.

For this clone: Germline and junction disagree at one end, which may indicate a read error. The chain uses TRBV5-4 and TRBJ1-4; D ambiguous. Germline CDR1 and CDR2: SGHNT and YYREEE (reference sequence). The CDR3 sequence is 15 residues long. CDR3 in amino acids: CASSLDGKSNEKLFF. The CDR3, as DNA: TGTGCCAGCAGTTTGGACGGAAAGAGTAATGAAAAACTGTTTTTT.

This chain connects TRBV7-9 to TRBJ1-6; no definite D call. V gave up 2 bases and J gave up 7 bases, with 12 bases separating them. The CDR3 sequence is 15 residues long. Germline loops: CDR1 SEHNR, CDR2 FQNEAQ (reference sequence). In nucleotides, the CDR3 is TGTGCCAGCAGCTTAAATCAGGCGGGGAATTCACCCCTCCACTTT. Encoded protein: CASSLNQAGNSPLHF.

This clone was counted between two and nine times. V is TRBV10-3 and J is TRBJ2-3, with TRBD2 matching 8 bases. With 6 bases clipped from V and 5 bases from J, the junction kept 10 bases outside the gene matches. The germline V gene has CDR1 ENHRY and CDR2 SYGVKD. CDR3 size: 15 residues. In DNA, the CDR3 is TGTGCCATCAGAACGACGGGGGGGCCGGGAGATACGCAGTATTTT. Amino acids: CAIRTTGGPGDTQYF.

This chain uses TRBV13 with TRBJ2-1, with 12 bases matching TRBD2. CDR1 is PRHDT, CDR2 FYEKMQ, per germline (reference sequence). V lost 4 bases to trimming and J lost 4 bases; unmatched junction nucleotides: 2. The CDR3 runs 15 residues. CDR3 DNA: TGTGCCAGCAGCTCCGGACTAGCGGGATACAATGAGCAGTTCTTC. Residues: CASSSGLAGYNEQFF.

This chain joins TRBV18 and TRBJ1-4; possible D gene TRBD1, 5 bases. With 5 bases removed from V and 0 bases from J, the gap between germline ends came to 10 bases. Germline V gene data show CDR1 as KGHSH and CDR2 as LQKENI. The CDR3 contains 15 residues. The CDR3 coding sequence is TGTGCCAGCTCAGCCTCAGGGTCAACTAATGAAAAACTGTTTTTT. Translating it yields CASSASGSTNEKLFF. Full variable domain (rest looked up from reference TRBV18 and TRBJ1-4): NAGVMQNPRHLVRRRGQEARLRCSPMKGHSHVYWYRQLPEEGLKFMVYLQKENIIDESGMPKERFSAEFPKEGPSILRIQQVVRGDSAAYFCASSASGSTNEKLFFGSGTQLSVL.

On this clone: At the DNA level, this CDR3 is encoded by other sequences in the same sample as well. The CDR3 DNA sequence: TGTGCCAGCAGTTTAGGAGGGGGGGAGCAGTACTTC. It encodes CASSLGGGEQYF. This rearrangement joins TRBV12-3 or TRBV12-4 to TRBJ2-7; D is possibly TRBD1 or TRBD2 (6 bases each). This CDR3 has 12 residues. Trimming took 1 base from V and 7 from J, leaving 8 bases between them.